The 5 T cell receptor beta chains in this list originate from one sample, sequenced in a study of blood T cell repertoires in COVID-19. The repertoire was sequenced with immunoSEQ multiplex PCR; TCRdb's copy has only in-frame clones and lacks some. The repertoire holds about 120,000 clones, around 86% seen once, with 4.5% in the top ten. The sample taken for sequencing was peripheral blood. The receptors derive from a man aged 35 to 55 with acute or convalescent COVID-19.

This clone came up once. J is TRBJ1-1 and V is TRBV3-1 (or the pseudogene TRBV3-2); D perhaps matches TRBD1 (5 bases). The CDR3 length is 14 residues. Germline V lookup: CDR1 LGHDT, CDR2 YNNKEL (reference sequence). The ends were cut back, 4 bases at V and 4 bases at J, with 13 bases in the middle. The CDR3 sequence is CASSLGACGTEAFF. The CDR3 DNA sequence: TGTGCCAGCAGCCTAGGGGCCTGCGGCACTGAAGCTTTCTTT.

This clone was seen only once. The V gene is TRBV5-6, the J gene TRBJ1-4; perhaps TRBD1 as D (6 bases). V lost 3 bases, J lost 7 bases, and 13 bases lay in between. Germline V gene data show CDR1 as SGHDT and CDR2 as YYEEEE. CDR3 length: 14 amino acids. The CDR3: CASSSVTGGEKLFF. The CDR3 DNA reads TGTGCCAGCAGCTCCGTGACAGGAGGTGAAAAACTGTTTTTT.

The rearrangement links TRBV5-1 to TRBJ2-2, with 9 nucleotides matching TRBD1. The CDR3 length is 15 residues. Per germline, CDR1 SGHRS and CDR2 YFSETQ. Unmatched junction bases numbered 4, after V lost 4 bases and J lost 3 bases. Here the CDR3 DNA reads TGCGCCAGCAGCGCTGGGGACAGGGACACCGGGGAGCTGTTTTTT. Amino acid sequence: CASSAGDRDTGELFF.

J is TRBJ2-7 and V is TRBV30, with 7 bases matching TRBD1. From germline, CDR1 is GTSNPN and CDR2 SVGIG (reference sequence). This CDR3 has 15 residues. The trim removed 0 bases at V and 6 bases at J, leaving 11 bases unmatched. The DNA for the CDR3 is TGTGCCTGGAGTGTACAGGGGCCCAACTTTTTCGAGCAGTACTTC. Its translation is CAWSVQGPNFFEQYF.

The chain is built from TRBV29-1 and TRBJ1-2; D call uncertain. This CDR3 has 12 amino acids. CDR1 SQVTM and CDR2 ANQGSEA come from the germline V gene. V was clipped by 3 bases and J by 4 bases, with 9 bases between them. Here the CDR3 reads CSVDSGFYGYTF. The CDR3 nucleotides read TGCAGCGTTGACTCGGGGTTCTATGGCTACACCTTC.